This T cell receptor (beta chain) emerged from a study of CD8 T cells in ankylosing spondylitis. General study findings and limits: Earlier work had already found some motif variants in reactive arthritis synovial fluid and blood.

From the 5' RACE reads, TCRdb called clonotypes with MiXCR, one entry per CDR3 protein. The sample lists 240,000 or so distinct CDR3 sequences; over 8.5% were seen once. Regarding this clonotype: What it recognizes is unknown.

Specimen: blood, either unsorted or a sorted T cell fraction (not recorded which). This TCR derives from a male donor with ankylosing spondylitis or in good health (not recorded which).

CDR3 protein: CSASEQGTGGTQYF. The CDR3 coding sequence is TGCAGTGCTAGTGAACAGGGGACCGGGGGGACCCAGTACTTC. The rearrangement uses TRBV20-1 and TRBJ2-5, with D possibly being TRBD1 (7 bases). Germline loops: CDR1 DFQATT, CDR2 SNEGSKA (reference sequence). The CDR3 has 14 residues. V lost 3 bases to trimming and J lost 7 bases, with 18 bases between them.